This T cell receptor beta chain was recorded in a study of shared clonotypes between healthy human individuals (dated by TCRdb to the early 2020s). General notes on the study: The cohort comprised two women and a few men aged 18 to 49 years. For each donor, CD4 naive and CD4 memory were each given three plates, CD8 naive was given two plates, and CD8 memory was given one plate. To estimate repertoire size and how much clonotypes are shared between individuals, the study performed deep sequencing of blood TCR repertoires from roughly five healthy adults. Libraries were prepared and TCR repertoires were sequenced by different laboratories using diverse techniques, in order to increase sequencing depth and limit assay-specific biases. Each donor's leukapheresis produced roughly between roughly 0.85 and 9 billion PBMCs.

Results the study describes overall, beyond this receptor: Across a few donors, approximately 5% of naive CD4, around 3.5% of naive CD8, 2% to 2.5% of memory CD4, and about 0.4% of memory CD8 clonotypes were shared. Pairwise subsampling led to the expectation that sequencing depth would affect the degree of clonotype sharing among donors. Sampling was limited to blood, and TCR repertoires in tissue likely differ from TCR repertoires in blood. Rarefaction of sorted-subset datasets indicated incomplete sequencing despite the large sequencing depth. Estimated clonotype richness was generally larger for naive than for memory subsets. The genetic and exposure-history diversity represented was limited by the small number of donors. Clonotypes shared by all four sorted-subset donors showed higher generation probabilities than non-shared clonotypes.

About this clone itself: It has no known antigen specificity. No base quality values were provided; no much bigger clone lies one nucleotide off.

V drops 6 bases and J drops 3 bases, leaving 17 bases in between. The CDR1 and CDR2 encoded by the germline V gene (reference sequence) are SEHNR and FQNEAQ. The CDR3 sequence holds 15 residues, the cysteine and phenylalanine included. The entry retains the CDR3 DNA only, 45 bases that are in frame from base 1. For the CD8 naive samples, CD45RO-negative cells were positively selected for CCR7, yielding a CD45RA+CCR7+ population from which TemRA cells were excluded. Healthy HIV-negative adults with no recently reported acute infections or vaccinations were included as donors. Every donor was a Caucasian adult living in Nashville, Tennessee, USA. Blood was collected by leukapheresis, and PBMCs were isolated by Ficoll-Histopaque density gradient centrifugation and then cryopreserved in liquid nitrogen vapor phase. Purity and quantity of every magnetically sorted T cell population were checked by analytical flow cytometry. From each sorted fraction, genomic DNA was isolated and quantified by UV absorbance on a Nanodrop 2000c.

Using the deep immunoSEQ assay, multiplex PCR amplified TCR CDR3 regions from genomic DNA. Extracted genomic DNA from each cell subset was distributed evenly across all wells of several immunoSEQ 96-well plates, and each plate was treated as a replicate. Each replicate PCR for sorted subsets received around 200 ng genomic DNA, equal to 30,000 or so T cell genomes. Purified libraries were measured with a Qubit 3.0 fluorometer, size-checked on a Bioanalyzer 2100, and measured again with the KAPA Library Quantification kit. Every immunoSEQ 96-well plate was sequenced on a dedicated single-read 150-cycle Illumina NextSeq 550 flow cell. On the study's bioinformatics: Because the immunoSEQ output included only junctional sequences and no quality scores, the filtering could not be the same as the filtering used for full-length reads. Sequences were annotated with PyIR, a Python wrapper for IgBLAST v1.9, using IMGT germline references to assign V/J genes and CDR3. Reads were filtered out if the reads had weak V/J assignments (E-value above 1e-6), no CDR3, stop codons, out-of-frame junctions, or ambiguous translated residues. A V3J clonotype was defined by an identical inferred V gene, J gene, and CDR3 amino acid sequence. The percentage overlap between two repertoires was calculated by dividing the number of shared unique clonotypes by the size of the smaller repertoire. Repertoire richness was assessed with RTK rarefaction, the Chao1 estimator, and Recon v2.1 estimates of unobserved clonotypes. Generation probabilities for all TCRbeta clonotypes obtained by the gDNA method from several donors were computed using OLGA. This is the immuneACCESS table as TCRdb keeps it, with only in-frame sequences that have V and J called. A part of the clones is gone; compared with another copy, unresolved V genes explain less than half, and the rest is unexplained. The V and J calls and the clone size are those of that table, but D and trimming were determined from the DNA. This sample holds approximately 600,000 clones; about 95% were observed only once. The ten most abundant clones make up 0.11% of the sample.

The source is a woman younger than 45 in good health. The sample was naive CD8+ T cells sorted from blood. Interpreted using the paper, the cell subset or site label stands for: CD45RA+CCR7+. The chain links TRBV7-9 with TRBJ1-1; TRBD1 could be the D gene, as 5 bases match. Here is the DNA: TGTGCCAGCAGACCGCCCGACAGAGTGTACACTGAAGCTTTCTTT. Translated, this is CASRPPDRVYTEAFF.